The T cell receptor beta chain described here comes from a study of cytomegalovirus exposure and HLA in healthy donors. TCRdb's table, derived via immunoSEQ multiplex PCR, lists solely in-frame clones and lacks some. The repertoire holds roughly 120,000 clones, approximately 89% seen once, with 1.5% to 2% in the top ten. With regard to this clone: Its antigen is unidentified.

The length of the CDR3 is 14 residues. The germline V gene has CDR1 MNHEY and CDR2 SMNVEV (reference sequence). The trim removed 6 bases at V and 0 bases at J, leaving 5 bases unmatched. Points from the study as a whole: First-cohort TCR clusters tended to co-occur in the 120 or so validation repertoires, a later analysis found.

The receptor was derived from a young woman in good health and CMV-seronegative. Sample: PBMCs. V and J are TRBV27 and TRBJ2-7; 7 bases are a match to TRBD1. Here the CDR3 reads CASSLRTGSYEQYF. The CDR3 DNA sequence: TGTGCCAGCAGCCTAAGGACAGGCTCCTACGAGCAGTACTTC.